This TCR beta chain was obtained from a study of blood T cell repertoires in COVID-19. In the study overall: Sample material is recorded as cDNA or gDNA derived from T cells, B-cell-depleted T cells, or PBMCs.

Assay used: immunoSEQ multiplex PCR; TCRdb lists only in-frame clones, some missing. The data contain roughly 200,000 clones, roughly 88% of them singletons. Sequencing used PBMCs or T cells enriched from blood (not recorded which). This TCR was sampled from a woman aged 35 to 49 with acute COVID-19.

DNA for the CDR3: TGTGCCAGCAGCTTAGCCAGGGGGAACACTGAAGCTTTCTTT. Encoded protein: CASSLARGNTEAFF. This rearrangement joins TRBV11-1 to TRBJ1-1; a possible D gene is TRBD1 (6 bases). The germline V and J ends were trimmed by 0 bases and 1 base, with 6 bases remaining between them. In germline, CDR1 is SGHAT, CDR2 FQDESV (reference sequence). The CDR3 runs to 14 residues.